A single sample gave rise to the 12 T cell receptor beta chains below, sequenced in a study of blood T cell repertoires in COVID-19. Sequenced by immunoSEQ multiplex PCR; TCRdb stores in-frame clones only, minus some. The sample records about 670,000 clones, about 90% being singletons. Sequenced input: peripheral blood. These receptors were collected from a woman aged 18 to 35 with acute or convalescent COVID-19.

The chain recombines TRBV10-3 with TRBJ1-1; a possible D gene is TRBD1 (5 bases). This CDR3 has 15 residues. Trimming removed 6 bases from V and 0 bases from J, with 14 bases in between. Germline V gene sequence: CDR1 ENHRY, CDR2 SYGVKD. The CDR3 spells CAISERGDMNTEAFF. CDR3 nucleotides: TGTGCCATCAGCGAAAGGGGCGACATGAACACTGAAGCTTTCTTT.

The V and J genes are TRBV18 and TRBJ1-6; TRBD1 is a possible D gene (5 bases). The germline gives CDR1 KGHSH, CDR2 LQKENI. The CDR3 is 15 residues long. The V end lost 6 bases, the J end lost 6 bases, and 15 bases lay between the germline ends. The CDR3 nucleotides are TGTGCCAGCTCCTTCGGCCAGGGTTCTAATTCACCCCTCCACTTT. It translates to CASSFGQGSNSPLHF.

This chain uses TRBV7-2 with TRBJ1-3; no clear D. Germline CDR1 is SGHTA and CDR2 is FQGNSA. The CDR3 spans 15 residues. Trimming pared 1 base from V and 3 bases from J, leaving 10 bases between. The CDR3 spells CASSLGVGVGNTIYF. The CDR3 bases are TGTGCCAGCAGCTTAGGTGTTGGAGTTGGAAACACCATATATTTT.

The rearrangement uses TRBV15 and TRBJ1-2, with D maybe TRBD1 (5 bases). V lost 8 bases and J lost 5, with 12 bases in between. Germline V CDR1 and CDR2: LNHNV, YYDKDF (reference sequence). This CDR3 comprises 12 residues. The CDR3 is CATSTEYYGYTF. Here the CDR3 DNA reads TGTGCCACCTCGACAGAATATTATGGCTACACCTTC.

The chain combines TRBV30 with TRBJ1-4; 7 bases fit TRBD1. Trimming removed 8 bases from V and 8 bases from J; junction bases left unmatched: 11. This CDR3 is 13 amino acids long. CDR1 and CDR2 from the germline V gene are GTSNPN and SVGIG (reference sequence). CDR3 protein: CARKGQFQEKLFF. For the CDR3, the DNA is TGTGCCAGAAAGGGACAGTTTCAAGAAAAACTGTTTTTT.

J is TRBJ1-1 and V is TRBV12-3 or TRBV12-4; D is perhaps TRBD1 (5 bases). V was pared by 11 bases and J by 7 bases, with 11 bases between. CDR3 length equals 10 residues. The CDR3 protein is CAAGGVEAFF. The CDR3 DNA is TGTGCCGCGGGGGGGGTTGAAGCTTTCTTT.

The chain has TRBV19 and TRBJ1-1; 10 bases map to TRBD1. The junction had 9 bases not matched to a gene; V was cut back by 7 bases and J by 7 bases. The germline CDR1 and CDR2 sequences are LNHDA and SQIVND (reference sequence). CDR3 length: 14 residues. In DNA, the CDR3 is TGTGCCAGTACCCCGGGACAGGGGAGATATGAAGCTTTCTTT. This translates into CASTPGQGRYEAFF.

The rearrangement joins TRBV7-7 to TRBJ2-5, with 11 bases aligning to TRBD2. The CDR3 is 15 residues long. Per germline, CDR1 SSHAT and CDR2 FNYEAQ (reference sequence). V lost 11 bases and J lost 2; bases outside the gene matches: 10. CDR3 in DNA: TGTGCCTTGAGAGGGACTAGCGGCCTTCAAGAGACCCAGTACTTC. Residues: CALRGTSGLQETQYF.

The chain has TRBV7-8 and TRBJ1-4; the match to TRBD1 covers 8 bases. Per germline, CDR1 SGHVS and CDR2 FQNEAQ. V shed 0 bases and J 1 base; nucleotides not matched to a gene: 7. This CDR3 comprises 18 residues. CDR3 in DNA: TGTGCCAGCAGCTTAGCGATGACAGGGGAAGTAACTAATGAAAAACTGTTTTTT. This sequence encodes CASSLAMTGEVTNEKLFF.

The chain carries TRBV4-1 and TRBJ1-2; D unclear. Germline V gives CDR1 MGHRA, CDR2 YSYEKL. The CDR3 runs 16 residues. Trimming removed 2 bases at V and 8 bases at J, with 21 bases between. The DNA for the CDR3 is TGCGCCAGCAGCCAACCCGGCGGCCCCCGGAGGGAAGGCTACACCTTC. Amino acid sequence: CASSQPGGPRREGYTF.

The chain recombines TRBV7-9 with TRBJ2-7; TRBD2 is a possible D gene (5 bases). CDR1 is SEHNR and CDR2 is FQNEAQ in the germline V gene (reference sequence). Trimming left V 0 bases short and J 6 bases short, with 12 bases between. The CDR3 consists of 14 residues. The chain's CDR3 is CASSLARGGSEQYF. As DNA, the CDR3 is TGTGCCAGCAGCTTAGCGAGAGGCGGGTCCGAGCAGTACTTC.

The genes are TRBV7-9 and TRBJ1-1, with D perhaps TRBD1 (5 bases). This CDR3 has 14 amino acids. CDR1 SEHNR and CDR2 FQNEAQ come from the germline V gene (reference sequence). V lost 6 bases and J lost 0, with 11 bases in between. The CDR3 DNA follows: TGTGCCAGCAGTATCCAGGGCATGAACACTGAAGCTTTCTTT. Amino acid sequence: CASSIQGMNTEAFF.